The entry that follows covers one TCR beta chain sequence. Some clones are missing from TCRdb's copy, which holds only in-frame ones; the method was immunoSEQ multiplex PCR. The sample includes 6,800 or so clones, 87% seen only once; the top ten take 15% to 20%. The J segment lost 8 bases and the V segment lost 2 bases, leaving 3 bases of the junction unmatched. The CDR3 consists of 13 residues. Germline V gene lookup returns CDR1 SGHDT and CDR2 YYEEEE. The record originates from a study of somatic mutations in cytotoxic T cells in rheumatoid arthritis. The chain links TRBV5-6 to TRBJ2-1, with 8 bases lining up with TRBD1. The source of this sequence is a man aged 35 to 55 with rheumatoid arthritis. The sequenced sample consisted of CD8+ T cells sorted from blood. The CDR3 DNA reads as TGTGCCAGCAGCTTCTGGACAGGGTATGAGCAGTTCTTC. Amino acid sequence: CASSFWTGYEQFF.